This TCR beta chain was identified in a study of memory CD4+ T cells and cytomegalovirus serostatus. Overall study context: Donors were healthy Belgian adults, 10 or so CMV seropositive and 24 seronegative.

Single viable CD3+CD4+CD8-CD45RO+ cells were sorted as the memory CD4+ T cells. Using immunoSEQ multiplex PCR, the repertoire was profiled, and TCRdb retains in-frame clones only, with some absent. Here the sample spans just under 95,000 clones, about four fifths being singletons. The CDR3 runs to 14 residues. Germline loops: CDR1 MDHEN, CDR2 SYDVKM. V shed 6 bases, J shed 6 bases, and the junction held 9 bases outside the gene matches. This TCR was sampled from an adult in good health and CMV-seropositive. Sequenced input: memory CD4+ T cells from blood. The V and J genes are TRBV28 and TRBJ2-7, with 9 bases aligning to TRBD1. CDR3 sequence: CASRRPGQGGEQYF. The CDR3, as DNA: TGTGCCAGCAGGCGACCGGGACAGGGAGGCGAGCAGTACTTC.